The text below deals with one TCR beta chain. These data are taken from a study of blood T cell repertoires in COVID-19. Repertoires were generated with immunoSEQ multiplex PCR, while TCRdb's copy carries only in-frame clones and drops some. Altogether about 160,000 clones are present, 87% being singletons, with the ten largest covering over 3.5%. With 5 bases removed from V and 8 bases from J, the gap between germline ends came to 9 bases. The CDR3 is 11 amino acids. The V call is TRBV12-3 or TRBV12-4, the J call TRBJ1-2; no definite D call. This TCR was sampled from a woman between 55 and 75 years old with active or convalescent COVID-19. Source material: peripheral blood. CDR3 bases: TGTGCCAGCAGTCTTGACGGGGGCTACACCTTC. Encoded protein: CASSLDGGYTF.